This T cell receptor beta chain was obtained from a study of blood T cell repertoires in COVID-19. Study-wide context: Sites in the United States, Italy and Spain provided acute and convalescent COVID-19 samples. Sources were T cells, B-cell-depleted T cells, or PBMCs; the material itself was cDNA or gDNA.

How the authors handled the data: How many nucleated cells were present was estimated from reference gene primer amplification. Repertoires were generated with immunoSEQ multiplex PCR, while TCRdb's copy carries only in-frame clones and drops some. V and J calls and clone size come straight from that table; D and trimming were deduced from the DNA. The sample records about 26,000 clones, almost 90% being singletons. The germline V gene has CDR1 MNHEY and CDR2 SVGAGI. V shed 6 bases, J shed 7 bases, and the junction held 6 bases outside the gene matches. The length of the CDR3 is 13 residues. The chain links TRBV6-5 to TRBJ2-7, with 10 bases lining up with TRBD1. The sequenced sample consisted of peripheral blood. The source of this sequence is a man aged 70-80 years with acute or convalescent COVID-19. The CDR3 region is CASRETGGAEQYF. CDR3 nucleotides: TGTGCCAGCAGAGAGACAGGGGGCGCTGAGCAGTACTTC.